These T cell receptor beta chains were read from a single sample in a study of T-cell reconstitution after alpha-beta-depleted transplantation in children. TCRdb reanalysed the PCR reads using MiXCR and keeps one entry per CDR3 protein. The sample records 350,000 to 500,000 distinct CDR3 sequences, 43% being singletons. Here the sequenced sample was PBMCs, taken before TCRalphabeta/CD19-depleted stem cell transplant. These receptors originate from a girl aged 2 to 10 with aplastic anemia, due to receive a stem cell transplant. Each CDR3 is given with its conserved first and last residue. Fields, in order: V gene, J gene, clone size, CDR3 length, D gene, CDR3 protein, CDR3 DNA. The D gene is left open where the match is weak. Where a row states a size, it is once, few, many or the class of an expanded clone; other rows omit it.

>TRBV7-3|TRBJ2-3|few|15|-
CASSLKGGVTDTQYF
TGTGCCAGCAGCTTAAAGGGCGGGGTCACAGATACGCAGTATTTT
>TRBV7-2|TRBJ2-7|few|12|-
CASSKDRYEQYF
TGTGCCAGCAGCAAGGACCGATACGAGCAGTACTTC
>TRBV12-3/TRBV12-4|TRBJ1-1|few|12|-
CASSLGRAEAFF
TGTGCCAGCAGTTTGGGCAGGGCCGAAGCTTTCTTT
>TRBV10-3|TRBJ1-6|-|15|-
CASSESWIGNSPLHF
TGTGCCAGCAGTGAGTCCTGGATAGGAAATTCACCCCTCCACTTT
>TRBV7-2|TRBJ2-5|-|13|-
CASSLEMQETQYF
TGTGCCAGCAGCTTAGAAATGCAAGAGACCCAGTACTTC
>TRBV25-1|TRBJ2-7|few|16|TRBD2
CASSGAGTSGRYEQYF
TGTGCCAGCAGTGGAGCCGGGACTAGCGGGAGGTACGAGCAGTACTTC
>TRBV6-5|TRBJ2-5|-|15|-
CASSYRRSYQETQYF
TGTGCCAGCAGTTACCGTCGGAGTTACCAAGAGACCCAGTACTTC
>TRBV29-1|TRBJ2-5|once|12|-
CSVARASETQYF
TGCAGCGTTGCCCGGGCCTCAGAGACCCAGTACTTC
>TRBV7-6|TRBJ2-2|-|14|-
CASSLGQRDGELFF
TGTGCCAGCAGCCTTGGACAGAGGGACGGGGAGCTGTTTTTT
>TRBV15|TRBJ1-4|few|15|-
CATSRDLGGREKLFF
TGTGCCACCAGCAGAGATCTTGGGGGCCGAGAAAAACTGTTTTTT
>TRBV5-1|TRBJ2-5|many|12|-
CASRGGRETQYF
TGCGCCAGCAGGGGAGGAAGAGAGACCCAGTACTTC
>TRBV4-1|TRBJ2-2|-|17|TRBD2
CASSQVLAGAYTGELFF
TGCGCCAGCAGCCAGGTACTCGCGGGAGCGTACACCGGGGAGCTGTTTTTT
>TRBV7-9|TRBJ2-1|-|15|-
CASRPSEHSYNEQFF
TGTGCCAGCAGACCTAGCGAGCACTCCTACAATGAGCAGTTCTTC